The 30 T cell receptor beta chains below were found in one sample sequenced in a study of cytomegalovirus exposure and HLA in healthy donors. TCRdb keeps only in-frame clones here, not all; method: immunoSEQ multiplex PCR. The repertoire consists of under 400,000 clones, with roughly 85% occurring once and the leading ten covering under 0.9%. The material sequenced was PBMCs. Source of these receptors: a woman aged 18-29 years in good health and CMV-seronegative.

The rearrangement links TRBV28 to TRBJ2-7; 10 bases match TRBD2. Looked up from germline, CDR1 is MDHEN and CDR2 is SYDVKM. The length of the CDR3 is 16 residues. The trim removed 2 bases at V and 4 bases at J, leaving 8 bases unmatched. CDR3 in DNA: TGTGCCAGCAGTTTAACCTCTAGCGGGAGTGGGTACGAGCAGTACTTC. It is translated as CASSLTSSGSGYEQYF.

In this sample, this clone turned up once. The CDR3 reads CASSEGQGRAYEQYF. In nucleotides, the CDR3 is TGTGCCAGCAGTGAAGGGCAGGGTCGAGCCTACGAGCAGTACTTC. The chain combines TRBV6-1 with TRBJ2-7; a possible D gene is TRBD1 (5 bases). The CDR3 is 15 amino acids. Germline lookup yields CDR1 MNHNS and CDR2 SASEGT. The V gene lost 1 base and the J gene lost 2 bases, with 12 bases spanning the gap.

This chain joins TRBV15 and TRBJ1-1; 7 positions agree with TRBD1. V lost 4 bases, J lost 3 bases, and 14 bases stayed unmatched. Germline loops: CDR1 LNHNV, CDR2 YYDKDF (reference sequence). The CDR3 contains 17 residues. CDR3 DNA sequence: TGTGCCACCAGCATCCCAACTACGACAGACAGGGACACTGAAGCTTTCTTT. Amino acids: CATSIPTTTDRDTEAFF.

This chain joins TRBV6-6 and TRBJ1-1; D perhaps matches TRBD1 (6 bases). The CDR3 consists of 12 residues. Trimming took 2 bases from V and 7 from J, leaving 8 bases between them. Germline CDR1 and CDR2: MNHNY and SVGAGI (reference sequence). The CDR3 is CASSYGGNEAFF. The CDR3 region has the DNA TGTGCCAGCAGTTACGGGGGCAATGAAGCTTTCTTT.

This chain joins TRBV7-7 and TRBJ2-5; the D gene is possibly TRBD1 (5 bases). Trimming stripped 6 bases from V and 4 bases from J, with 18 bases between. The CDR3 has 15 residues. Germline V lookup: CDR1 SSHAT, CDR2 FNYEAQ (reference sequence). CDR3 sequence reads: CASSLRSGLGETQYF. CDR3 sequence (DNA): TGTGCCAGCAGTCTTAGGTCAGGGCTCGGAGAGACCCAGTACTTC.

Points on this clone: Distinct nucleotide sequences in the sample also encode this CDR3. The V call is TRBV15, the J call TRBJ1-5; D is unresolved. Germline loops: CDR1 LNHNV, CDR2 YYDKDF (reference sequence). V was cut by 0 bases and J by 1 base, with 7 bases left in between. The CDR3 has 15 amino acids. CDR3 DNA sequence: TGTGCCACCAGCAGAGATCCAGGAAGCAATCAGCCCCAGCATTTT. Translation gives CATSRDPGSNQPQHF.

The chain joins TRBV19 to TRBJ1-5; TRBD1 aligns across 7 bases. With V trimmed by 8 bases and J by 4 bases, 2 bases remained unmatched. Per germline, CDR1 LNHDA and CDR2 SQIVND (reference sequence). CDR3 length: 12 amino acids. DNA of the CDR3: TGTGCCAGTGCAGGGGGAAATCAGCCCCAGCATTTT. This codes for CASAGGNQPQHF.

The chain couples TRBV27 to TRBJ2-7; 9 bases agree with TRBD1. V trimming: 5 bases; J trimming: 0 bases; junction bases outside the gene matches: 11. Looked up from germline, CDR1 is MNHEY and CDR2 is SMNVEV (reference sequence). The CDR3 spans 17 residues. CDR3 amino acids: CASSLRRTGAFSYEQYF. CDR3 nucleotide sequence: TGTGCCAGCAGTCTCCGGCGGACAGGGGCCTTCTCCTACGAGCAGTACTTC.

The chain employs TRBV2 and TRBJ1-2; 9 nucleotides line up with TRBD1. The V segment lost 8 bases and the J segment 5 bases; nucleotides outside the gene matches: 9. The CDR3 extends over 14 amino acids. Germline V gives CDR1 SNHLY, CDR2 FYNNEI. The chain's CDR3 is CASGYRGRDYGYTF. CDR3 nucleotides: TGTGCCAGCGGATACAGGGGGCGCGATTATGGCTACACCTTC.

This rearrangement joins TRBV27 to TRBJ2-5; 12 nucleotides match TRBD2. Per the germline V gene, CDR1 is MNHEY and CDR2 is SMNVEV (reference sequence). With 6 bases clipped from V and 2 bases from J, the junction kept 7 bases outside the gene matches. The CDR3 runs 16 residues. The CDR3 is CASRRLAGVEQETQYF. The CDR3 nucleotides read TGTGCCAGCAGGAGACTAGCGGGAGTGGAACAAGAGACCCAGTACTTC.

The chain has TRBV30 and TRBJ1-4, with TRBD1 identical over 8 bases. Germline-derived CDR1 and CDR2 are GTSNPN and SVGIG (reference sequence). The CDR3 sequence is 12 residues long. Trimming cost V 1 base and J 11 bases; bases outside gene matches: 3. This CDR3 reads CAWSGTGWKLFF. CDR3 in DNA: TGTGCCTGGAGTGGGACAGGGTGGAAACTGTTTTTT. Based on the CDR3 plus reference TRBV30 and TRBJ1-4, the full variable domain is SQTIHQWPATLVQPVGSPLSLECTVEGTSNPNLYWYRQAAGRGLQLLFYSVGIGQISSEVPQNLSASRPQDRQFILSSKKLLLSDSGFYLCAWSGTGWKLFFGSGTQLSVL.

The table lists this clone with a count of one. The chain carries TRBV7-2 and TRBJ2-1; 7 bases align to TRBD2. The CDR3 sequence is 15 residues long. CDR1 is SGHTA, CDR2 FQGNSA, per germline. The ends lost 7 bases at V and 0 bases at J; junction bases unmatched: 6. The CDR3: CASTLGLLSYNEQFF. DNA of the CDR3: TGTGCCAGCACCCTGGGACTACTCTCCTACAATGAGCAGTTCTTC.

The rearrangement links TRBV28 to TRBJ2-2, with 11 bases identical to TRBD2. This CDR3 region has 16 residues. V trimming: 2 bases; J trimming: 1 base; junction bases outside the gene matches: 0. Germline assignment: CDR1 MDHEN and CDR2 SYDVKM. The CDR3 loop is CASSLTSGGNTGELFF. The CDR3 DNA reads as TGTGCCAGCAGTTTAACTAGCGGGGGGAACACCGGGGAGCTGTTTTTT.

V gene TRBV14 combines with J gene TRBJ2-7, with D maybe TRBD1 (6 bases). V was cut by 2 bases and J by 0 bases, with 14 bases left in between. The CDR3 consists of 16 residues. CDR1 and CDR2 (germline): SGHDN, FVKESK. This chain's CDR3 is CASSQRRTVNSYEQYF. Written as DNA, the CDR3 is TGTGCCAGCAGCCAACGTAGGACAGTGAACTCCTACGAGCAGTACTTC.

The genes are TRBV7-6 and TRBJ1-1; perhaps TRBD1 as D (6 bases). The germline V gene encodes CDR1 SGHVS and CDR2 FNYEAQ. This CDR3 is 14 amino acids long. The germline V and J ends were trimmed by 7 bases and 4 bases, with 16 bases remaining between them. The chain's CDR3 is CASTIKMGATEAFF. Written as DNA, the CDR3 is TGTGCCAGCACCATTAAAATGGGGGCCACTGAAGCTTTCTTT.

The V and J genes are TRBV10-1 and TRBJ2-2; D might be TRBD2 (6 bases). This CDR3 has 12 residues. From germline, CDR1 is WNHNN and CDR2 SYGVQD (reference sequence). With 8 bases removed from V and 6 bases from J, the gap between germline ends came to 10 bases. The DNA of the CDR3 is TGCGCCAGCGGGTCGGGAGCCGGGGAGCTGTTTTTT. It encodes CASGSGAGELFF.

The chain couples TRBV7-2 to TRBJ1-5; no reliable D call. Per germline, CDR1 SGHTA and CDR2 FQGNSA. V lost 2 bases and J 4 bases, leaving 9 bases between the germline ends. The CDR3 loop spans 14 amino acids. DNA for the CDR3: TGTGCCAGCAGCTTATTAAGCGCTAATCAGCCCCAGCATTTT. Amino acid sequence: CASSLLSANQPQHF.

J is TRBJ2-1 and V is TRBV5-1, with 12 bases matching TRBD2. J gave up 9 bases and V 2 bases, and 6 bases lay outside the gene matches. The CDR3 is made up of 15 amino acids. Germline CDR1 reads SGHRS; CDR2 reads YFSETQ. CDR3 amino acids: CASSFPSGRVSEQFF. The CDR3 DNA follows: TGCGCCAGCAGCTTTCCTAGCGGGAGGGTAAGTGAGCAGTTCTTC.

The count of this clone is one. The chain combines TRBV20-1 with TRBJ2-7; a possible D gene is TRBD2 (5 bases). The ends were cut back, 6 bases at V and 2 bases at J, with 8 bases in the middle. This CDR3 contains 11 residues. Germline V gene data show CDR1 as DFQATT and CDR2 as SNEGSKA (reference sequence). CDR3 sequence reads: CSAPGTYEQYF. The DNA for the CDR3 is TGCAGTGCGCCCGGGACCTACGAGCAGTACTTC.

The chain couples TRBV2 to TRBJ2-3; TRBD1 is a possible D gene (6 bases). Deletions cut 6 bases from V and 1 base from J, with 14 bases between. This CDR3 is 15 amino acids long. The germline gives CDR1 SNHLY, CDR2 FYNNEI. DNA for the CDR3: TGTGCCAGCAGCCCCAGGGGCGGCGGCACAGATACGCAGTATTTT. It specifies CASSPRGGGTDTQYF.

The gene calls are TRBV9 and TRBJ2-1; 8 positions agree with TRBD2. Trimming removed 5 bases from V and 7 bases from J; junction bases left unmatched: 2. Germline loops: CDR1 SGDLS, CDR2 YYNGEE. The CDR3 has 12 amino acids. The CDR3 loop reads CASSSGMNEQFF. DNA of the CDR3: TGTGCCAGCAGTAGCGGGATGAATGAGCAGTTCTTC.

The chain combines TRBV7-9 with TRBJ1-2; a possible D gene is TRBD1 (5 bases). Germline CDR1 SEHNR, CDR2 FQNEAQ (reference sequence). This CDR3 region has 14 residues. V lost 5 bases and J 6 bases, leaving 16 bases between the germline ends. The CDR3 reads CASSLTGAGNGYTF. In DNA form, the CDR3 reads TGTGCCAGCAGCCTCACTGGGGCAGGGAATGGCTACACCTTC.

This clone has just a few counts. J is TRBJ1-6 and V is TRBV19, with 9 bases that match TRBD1. This CDR3 contains 16 residues. Germline V gene lookup returns CDR1 LNHDA and CDR2 SQIVND (reference sequence). J gave up 7 bases and V 4 bases, and 8 bases lay outside the gene matches. The CDR3 bases are TGTGCCAGTAGTACCCCGGGACAGGGATGGAATTCACCCCTCCACTTT. It yields the protein CASSTPGQGWNSPLHF.

This clone turned up a few times. The chain employs TRBV19 and TRBJ1-5; 8 nucleotides align to TRBD1. The ends lost 2 bases at V and 6 bases at J; junction bases unmatched: 6. This CDR3 is built from 15 residues. Germline V gene sequence: CDR1 LNHDA, CDR2 SQIVND (reference sequence). The CDR3 region is CASSIYGTGTQPQHF. Written as DNA, the CDR3 is TGTGCCAGTAGTATATACGGGACAGGCACTCAGCCCCAGCATTTT.

The V and J genes are TRBV30 and TRBJ1-5, with D tentatively TRBD1 (6 bases). Trimming removed 0 bases at V and 0 bases at J, with 18 bases between. This CDR3 contains 18 residues. Per germline, CDR1 GTSNPN and CDR2 SVGIG (reference sequence). CDR3 sequence: CAWSVGDKGSNSNQPQHF. The DNA for the CDR3 is TGTGCCTGGAGTGTAGGGGACAAGGGGAGTAATAGCAATCAGCCCCAGCATTTT.

The V call is TRBV9, the J call TRBJ2-2; TRBD1 is a possible D gene (7 bases). The germline gives CDR1 SGDLS, CDR2 YYNGEE. Trimming stripped 1 base from V and 5 bases from J, with 15 bases between. The CDR3 consists of 16 residues. Written as DNA, the CDR3 is TGTGCCAGCAGCGTATTGGAGGGGGCCGGGACCGGGGAGCTGTTTTTT. It encodes CASSVLEGAGTGELFF.

The V and J genes are TRBV28 and TRBJ2-3; D is uncertain. This CDR3 region has 13 residues. Germline CDR1 MDHEN, CDR2 SYDVKM. Trimming removed 4 bases from V and 2 bases from J, with 7 bases in between. CDR3 amino acids: CASSSSATDTQYF. The CDR3, as DNA: TGTGCCAGCAGTTCCAGCGCCACAGATACGCAGTATTTT. The full variable domain, with the rest looked up from reference TRBV28 and TRBJ2-3, is DVKVTQSSRYLVKRTGEKVFLECVQDMDHENMFWYRQDPGLGLRLIYFSYDVKMKEKGDIPEGYSVSREKKERFSLILESASTNQTSMYLCASSSSATDTQYFGPGTRLTVL.

The rearrangement uses TRBV5-4 and TRBJ2-7, with D possibly matching TRBD1 (8 bases). With 4 bases removed from V and 5 bases from J, the gap between germline ends came to 22 bases. From germline, CDR1 is SGHNT and CDR2 YYREEE (reference sequence). There are 16 residues in the CDR3. The CDR3 coding sequence is TGTGCCAGCAGCCCCGGGGGGAGACAGGGGAGTCACGAGCAGTACTTC. This gives the protein CASSPGGRQGSHEQYF. Full variable domain (rest looked up from reference TRBV5-4 and TRBJ2-7): ETGVTQSPTHLIKTRGQQVTLRCSSQSGHNTVSWYQQALGQGPQFIFQYYREEENGRGNFPPRFSGLQFPNYSSELNVNALELDDSALYLCASSPGGRQGSHEQYFGPGTRLTVT.

This clone occurred once. The CDR3: CASSYSGANVLTF. The CDR3 DNA reads TGTGCCAGCAGTTACTCTGGGGCCAACGTCCTGACTTTC. The V call is TRBV9, the J call TRBJ2-6; D unclear. In germline, CDR1 is SGDLS, CDR2 YYNGEE. The CDR3 spans 13 residues. Trimming removed 5 bases at V and 0 bases at J, with 3 bases between.

The chain is built from TRBV5-4 and TRBJ2-7; 8 positions match TRBD2. The CDR3 has 16 amino acids. Germline CDR1 is SGHNT and CDR2 is YYREEE (reference sequence). Trimming removed 4 bases from V and 6 bases from J; junction bases left unmatched: 15. The CDR3 coding sequence is TGTGCCAGCAGCGGGGGACTAGTTGTCCCCATGGGCGAGCAGTACTTC. This sequence encodes CASSGGLVVPMGEQYF.